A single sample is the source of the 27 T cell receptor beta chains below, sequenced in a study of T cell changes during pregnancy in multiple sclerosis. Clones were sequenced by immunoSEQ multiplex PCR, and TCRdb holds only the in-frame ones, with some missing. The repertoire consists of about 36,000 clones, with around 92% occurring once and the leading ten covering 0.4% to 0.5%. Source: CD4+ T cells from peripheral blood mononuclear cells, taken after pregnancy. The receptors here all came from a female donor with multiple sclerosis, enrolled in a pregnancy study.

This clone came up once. The DNA of the CDR3 is TGTGCCAGCACCGGGACAGGGAGAAATTCACCCCTCCACTTT. Its protein product is CASTGTGRNSPLHF. This chain uses TRBV6-5 with TRBJ1-6; TRBD1 aligns across 9 bases. V lost 7 bases to trimming and J lost 7 bases; unmatched junction nucleotides: 5. The CDR3 length is 14 residues. Germline V lookup: CDR1 MNHEY, CDR2 SVGAGI.

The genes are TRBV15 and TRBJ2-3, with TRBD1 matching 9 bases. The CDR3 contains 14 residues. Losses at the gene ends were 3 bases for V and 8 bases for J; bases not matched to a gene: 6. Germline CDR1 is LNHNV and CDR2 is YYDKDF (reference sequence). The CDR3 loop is CATSRKGQGGTQYF. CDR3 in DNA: TGTGCCACCAGCAGGAAGGGACAGGGTGGTACGCAGTATTTT.

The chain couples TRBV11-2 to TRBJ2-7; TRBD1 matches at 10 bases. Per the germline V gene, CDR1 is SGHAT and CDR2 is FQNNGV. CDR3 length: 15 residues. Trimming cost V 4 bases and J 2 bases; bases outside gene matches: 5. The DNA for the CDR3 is TGTGCCAGCAGCTCGGCGGGACAGGGGACCTACGAGCAGTACTTC. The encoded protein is CASSSAGQGTYEQYF.

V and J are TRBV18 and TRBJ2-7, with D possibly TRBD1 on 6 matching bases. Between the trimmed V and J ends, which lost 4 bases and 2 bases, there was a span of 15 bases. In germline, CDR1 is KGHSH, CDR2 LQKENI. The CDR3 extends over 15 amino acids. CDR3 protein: CASSLYHDRTYEQYF. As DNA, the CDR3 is TGTGCCAGCTCACTATATCATGACAGGACCTACGAGCAGTACTTC.

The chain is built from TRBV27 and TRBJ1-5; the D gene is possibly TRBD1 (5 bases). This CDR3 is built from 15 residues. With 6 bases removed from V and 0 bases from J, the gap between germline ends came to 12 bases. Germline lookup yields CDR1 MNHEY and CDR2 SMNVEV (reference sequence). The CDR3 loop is CASRYGQYSNQPQHF. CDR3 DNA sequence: TGTGCCAGCAGGTATGGACAATATAGCAATCAGCCCCAGCATTTT.

The CDR3: CASSRETSNEQFF. In DNA form, the CDR3 reads TGTGCCAGTAGTCGTGAGACTAGCAATGAGCAGTTCTTC. The J gene is TRBJ2-1, the V gene TRBV19, with D possibly TRBD2 on 6 matching bases. With 5 bases removed from V and 6 bases from J, the gap between germline ends came to 11 bases. CDR1 is LNHDA and CDR2 is SQIVND in the germline V gene (reference sequence). This CDR3 is built from 13 residues.

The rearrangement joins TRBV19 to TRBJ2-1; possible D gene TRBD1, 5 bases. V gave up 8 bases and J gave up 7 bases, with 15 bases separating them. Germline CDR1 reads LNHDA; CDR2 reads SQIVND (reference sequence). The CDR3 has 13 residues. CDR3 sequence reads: CASSIGVLNEQFF. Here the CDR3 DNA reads TGTGCCAGTTCGATAGGGGTGTTGAATGAGCAGTTCTTC.

This chain's CDR3 is CASSLREGQPYNEQFF. For the CDR3, the DNA is TGTGCCAGCAGCTTACGTGAGGGACAGCCCTACAATGAGCAGTTCTTC. This sequence joins TRBV7-7 and TRBJ2-1; TRBD1 aligns across 7 bases. The ends lost 2 bases at V and 2 bases at J; junction bases unmatched: 6. The CDR3 extends over 16 amino acids. Germline V lookup: CDR1 SSHAT, CDR2 FNYEAQ (reference sequence).

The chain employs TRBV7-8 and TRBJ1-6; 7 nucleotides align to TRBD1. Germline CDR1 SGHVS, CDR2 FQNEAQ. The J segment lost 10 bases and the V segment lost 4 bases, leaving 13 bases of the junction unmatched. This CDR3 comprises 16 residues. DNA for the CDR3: TGTGCCAGCAGCTCCCCTGGAGGGGGCGTCGAATCACCCCTCCACTTT. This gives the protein CASSSPGGGVESPLHF.

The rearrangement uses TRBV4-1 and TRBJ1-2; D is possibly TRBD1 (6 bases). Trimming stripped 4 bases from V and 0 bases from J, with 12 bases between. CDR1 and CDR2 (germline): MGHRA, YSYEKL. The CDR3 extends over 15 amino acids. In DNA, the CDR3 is TGCGCCAGCAGCCGACTACAGGGAGCTAACTATGGCTACACCTTC. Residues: CASSRLQGANYGYTF.

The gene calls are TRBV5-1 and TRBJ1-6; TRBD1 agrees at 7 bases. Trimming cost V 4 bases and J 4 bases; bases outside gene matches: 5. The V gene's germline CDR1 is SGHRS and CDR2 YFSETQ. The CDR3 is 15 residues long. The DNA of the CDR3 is TGCGCCAGCAGCCCCCCGGGACAGTATAATTCACCCCTCCACTTT. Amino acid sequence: CASSPPGQYNSPLHF.

The CDR3 DNA sequence: TGTGCCAGCAGCCCGAGCTCAGACAGGGGGTATGGCTACACCTTC. It specifies CASSPSSDRGYGYTF. The V gene is TRBV9, the J gene TRBJ1-2; 9 bases agree with TRBD1. The CDR3 is 15 residues long. Germline loops: CDR1 SGDLS, CDR2 YYNGEE. J gave up 5 bases and V 4 bases, and 9 bases lay outside the gene matches.

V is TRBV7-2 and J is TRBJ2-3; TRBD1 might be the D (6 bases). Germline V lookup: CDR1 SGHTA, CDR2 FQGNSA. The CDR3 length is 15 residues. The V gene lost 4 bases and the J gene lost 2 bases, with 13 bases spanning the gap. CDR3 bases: TGTGCCAGCAGCTCCGGGACATTACACACAGATACGCAGTATTTT. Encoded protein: CASSSGTLHTDTQYF.

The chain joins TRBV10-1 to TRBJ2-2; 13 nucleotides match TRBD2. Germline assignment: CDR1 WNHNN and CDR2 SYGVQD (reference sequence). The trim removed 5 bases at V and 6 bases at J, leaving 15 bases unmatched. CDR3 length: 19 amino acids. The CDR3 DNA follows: TGCGCCAGCAGTCTCACCCGGACTAGCGGGAGAGGTGGATCCGGGGAGCTGTTTTTT. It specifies CASSLTRTSGRGGSGELFF.

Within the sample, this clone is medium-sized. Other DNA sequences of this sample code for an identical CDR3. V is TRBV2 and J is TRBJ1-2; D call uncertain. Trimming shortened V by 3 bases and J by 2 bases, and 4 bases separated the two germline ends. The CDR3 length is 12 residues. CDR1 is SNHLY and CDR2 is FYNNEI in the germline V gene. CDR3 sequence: CASSDRNYGYTF. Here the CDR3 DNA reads TGTGCCAGCAGTGACAGGAACTATGGCTACACCTTC.

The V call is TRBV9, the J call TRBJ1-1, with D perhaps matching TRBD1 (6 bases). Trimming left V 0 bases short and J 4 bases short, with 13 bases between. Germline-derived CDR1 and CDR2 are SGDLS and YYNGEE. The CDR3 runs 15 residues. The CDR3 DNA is TGTGCCAGCAGCGTAGGGCCAGGGGCTATCACTGAAGCTTTCTTT. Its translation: CASSVGPGAITEAFF.

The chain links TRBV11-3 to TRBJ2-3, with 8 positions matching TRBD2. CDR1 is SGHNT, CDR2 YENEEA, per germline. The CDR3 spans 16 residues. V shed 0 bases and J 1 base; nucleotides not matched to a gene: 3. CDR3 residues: CASSLEWRGGTDTQYF. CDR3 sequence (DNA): TGTGCCAGCAGCTTAGAATGGCGGGGGGGCACAGATACGCAGTATTTT.

The CDR3 spells CASSQLGGGRLDTQYF. DNA for the CDR3: TGCGCCAGCAGCCAATTGGGGGGGGGCCGGTTAGATACGCAGTATTTT. This chain connects TRBV4-3 to TRBJ2-3; the D gene is possibly TRBD2 (7 bases). The CDR3 has 16 residues. The germline gives CDR1 LGHNA, CDR2 YSLEER. The V and J ends lost 2 bases and 5 bases respectively, with 17 bases between them.

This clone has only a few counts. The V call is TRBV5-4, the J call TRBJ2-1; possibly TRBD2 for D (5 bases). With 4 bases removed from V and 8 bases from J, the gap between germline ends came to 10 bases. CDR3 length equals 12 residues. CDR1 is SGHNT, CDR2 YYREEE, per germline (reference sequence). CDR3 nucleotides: TGTGCCAGCAGCCCTGGAGGACATGAGCAGTTCTTC. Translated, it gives CASSPGGHEQFF.

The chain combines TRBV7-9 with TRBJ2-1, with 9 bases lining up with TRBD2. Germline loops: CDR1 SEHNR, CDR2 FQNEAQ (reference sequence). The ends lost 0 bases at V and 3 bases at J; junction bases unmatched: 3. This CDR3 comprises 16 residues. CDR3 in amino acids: CASSLATSGFYNEQFF. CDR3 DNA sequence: TGTGCCAGCAGCTTAGCGACTAGCGGCTTCTACAATGAGCAGTTCTTC.

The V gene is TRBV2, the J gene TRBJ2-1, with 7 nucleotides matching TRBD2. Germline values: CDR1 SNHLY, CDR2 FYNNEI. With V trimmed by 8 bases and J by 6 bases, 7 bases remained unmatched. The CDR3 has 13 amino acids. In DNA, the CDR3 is TGTGCCAGCGGTCCGTGGGGGGGCAATGAGCAGTTCTTC. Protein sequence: CASGPWGGNEQFF.

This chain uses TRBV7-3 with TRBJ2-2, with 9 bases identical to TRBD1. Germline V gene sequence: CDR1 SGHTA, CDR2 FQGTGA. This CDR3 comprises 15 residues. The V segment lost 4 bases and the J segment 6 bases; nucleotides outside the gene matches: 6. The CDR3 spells CASSWTGVEAGELFF. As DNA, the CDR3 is TGTGCCAGCAGCTGGACAGGGGTGGAAGCCGGGGAGCTGTTTTTT.

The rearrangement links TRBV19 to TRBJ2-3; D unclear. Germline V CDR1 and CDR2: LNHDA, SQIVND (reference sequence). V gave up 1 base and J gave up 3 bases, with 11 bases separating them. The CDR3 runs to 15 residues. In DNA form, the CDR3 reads TGTGCCAGTAGTATAGCGGGTCTCGGGACAGATACGCAGTATTTT. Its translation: CASSIAGLGTDTQYF.

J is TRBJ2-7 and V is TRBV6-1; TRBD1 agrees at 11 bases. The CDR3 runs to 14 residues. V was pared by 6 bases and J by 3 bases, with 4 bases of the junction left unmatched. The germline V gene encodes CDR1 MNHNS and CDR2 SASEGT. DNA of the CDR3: TGTGCCAGCAGGAGGGACAGGGGGGGCTACGAGCAGTACTTC. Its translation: CASRRDRGGYEQYF.

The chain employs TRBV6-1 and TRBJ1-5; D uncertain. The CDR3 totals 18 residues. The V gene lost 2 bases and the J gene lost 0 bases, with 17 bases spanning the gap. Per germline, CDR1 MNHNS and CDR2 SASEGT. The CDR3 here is CASSEIGVQANSNQPQHF. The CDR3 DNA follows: TGTGCCAGCAGTGAAATCGGTGTTCAGGCTAATAGCAATCAGCCCCAGCATTTT.

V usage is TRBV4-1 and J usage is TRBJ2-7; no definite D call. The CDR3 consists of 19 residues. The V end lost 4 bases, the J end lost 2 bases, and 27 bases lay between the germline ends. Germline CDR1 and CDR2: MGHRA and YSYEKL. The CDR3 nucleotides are TGCGCCAGCAGCCCGTCCGGAGAAAACTTGGGTCGCGTTCCCTACGAGCAGTACTTC. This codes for CASSPSGENLGRVPYEQYF.

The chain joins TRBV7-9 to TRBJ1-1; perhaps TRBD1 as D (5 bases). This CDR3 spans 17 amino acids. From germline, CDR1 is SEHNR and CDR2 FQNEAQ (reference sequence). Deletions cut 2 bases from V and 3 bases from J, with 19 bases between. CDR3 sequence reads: CASSLIPGGFGDTEAFF. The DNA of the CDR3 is TGTGCCAGCAGCTTAATTCCGGGGGGGTTTGGAGACACTGAAGCTTTCTTT.